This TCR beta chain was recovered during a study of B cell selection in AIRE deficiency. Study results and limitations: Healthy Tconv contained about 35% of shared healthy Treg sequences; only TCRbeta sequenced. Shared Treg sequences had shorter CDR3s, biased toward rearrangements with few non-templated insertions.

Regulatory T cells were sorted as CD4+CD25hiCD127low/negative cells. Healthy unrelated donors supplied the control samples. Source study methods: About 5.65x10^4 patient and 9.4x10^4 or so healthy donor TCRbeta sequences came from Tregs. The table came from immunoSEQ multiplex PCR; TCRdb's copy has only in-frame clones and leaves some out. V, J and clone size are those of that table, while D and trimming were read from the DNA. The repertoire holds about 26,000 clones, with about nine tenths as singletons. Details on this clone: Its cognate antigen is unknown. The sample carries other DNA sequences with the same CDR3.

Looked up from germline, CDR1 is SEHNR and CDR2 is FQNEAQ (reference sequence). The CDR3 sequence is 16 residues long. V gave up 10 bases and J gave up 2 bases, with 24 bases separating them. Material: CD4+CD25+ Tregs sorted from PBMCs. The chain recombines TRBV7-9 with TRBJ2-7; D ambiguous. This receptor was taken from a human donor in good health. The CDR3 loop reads CAKHPQATRTPYEQYF. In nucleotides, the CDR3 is TGTGCCAAACACCCGCAAGCTACGCGGACCCCCTACGAGCAGTACTTC.